A single sample gave rise to the 3 T cell receptor beta chains below, sequenced in a study of T cell responses to AZD1222 COVID-19 vaccine. The method was immunoSEQ multiplex PCR; TCRdb's version includes in-frame clones alone and lacks a portion of them. The sample lists roughly 180,000 clones; about 95% were seen once. The material was peripheral blood, obtained on day 0 of AZD1222 vaccination. The receptors shown here come from an adult in good health.

V and J are TRBV19 and TRBJ1-2; possible D gene TRBD1, 6 bases. CDR1 and CDR2 from the germline V gene are LNHDA and SQIVND (reference sequence). CDR3 length equals 11 residues. V was cut by 4 bases and J by 8 bases, with 8 bases left in between. CDR3 nucleotide sequence: TGTGCCAGTAGTAGGGGGGCAGGCTACACCTTC. This translates into CASSRGAGYTF.

The V call is TRBV15, the J call TRBJ1-3; tentatively, D is TRBD1 (6 bases). The CDR3 runs 14 residues. Germline loops: CDR1 LNHNV, CDR2 YYDKDF (reference sequence). Trimming took 5 bases from V and 1 from J, leaving 9 bases between them. This chain's CDR3 is CATSLTGSGNTIYF. CDR3 bases: TGTGCCACCAGCTTAACAGGGTCTGGAAACACCATATATTTT.

The rearrangement uses TRBV10-1 and TRBJ2-1, with TRBD2 identical over 9 bases. The CDR3 totals 16 residues. Germline lookup yields CDR1 WNHNN and CDR2 SYGVQD (reference sequence). Germline trimming cut 3 bases from V and 0 bases from J; bases unmatched to any gene: 3. The CDR3 sequence: CASSDLAGSSYNEQFF. The CDR3 DNA follows: TGCGCCAGCAGTGACCTAGCGGGAAGCTCCTACAATGAGCAGTTCTTC.